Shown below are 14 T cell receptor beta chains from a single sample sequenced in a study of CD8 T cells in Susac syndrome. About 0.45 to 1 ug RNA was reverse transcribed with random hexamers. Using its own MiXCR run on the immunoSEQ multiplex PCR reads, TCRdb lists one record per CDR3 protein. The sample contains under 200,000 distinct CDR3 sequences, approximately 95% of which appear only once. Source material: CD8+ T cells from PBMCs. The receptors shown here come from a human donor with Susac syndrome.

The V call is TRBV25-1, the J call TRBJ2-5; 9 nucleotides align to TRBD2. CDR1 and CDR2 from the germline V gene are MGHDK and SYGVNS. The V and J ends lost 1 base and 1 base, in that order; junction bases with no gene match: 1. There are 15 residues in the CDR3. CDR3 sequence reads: CASSELAGAQETQYF. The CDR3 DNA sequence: TGTGCCAGCAGTGAATTAGCGGGAGCCCAAGAGACCCAGTACTTC.

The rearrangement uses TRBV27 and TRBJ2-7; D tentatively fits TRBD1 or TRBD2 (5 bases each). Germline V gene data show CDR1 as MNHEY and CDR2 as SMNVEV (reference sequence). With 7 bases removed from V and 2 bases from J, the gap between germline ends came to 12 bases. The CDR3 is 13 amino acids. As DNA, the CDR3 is TGTGCCAGCAAACTTCGAGGGGCCTACGAGCAGTACTTC. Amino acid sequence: CASKLRGAYEQYF.

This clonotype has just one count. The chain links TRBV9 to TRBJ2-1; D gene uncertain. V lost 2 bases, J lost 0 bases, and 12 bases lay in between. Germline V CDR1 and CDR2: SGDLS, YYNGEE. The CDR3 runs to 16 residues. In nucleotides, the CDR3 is TGTGCCAGCAGCGTGAGCACCTCCAGCTCCTACAATGAGCAGTTCTTC. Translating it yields CASSVSTSSSYNEQFF.

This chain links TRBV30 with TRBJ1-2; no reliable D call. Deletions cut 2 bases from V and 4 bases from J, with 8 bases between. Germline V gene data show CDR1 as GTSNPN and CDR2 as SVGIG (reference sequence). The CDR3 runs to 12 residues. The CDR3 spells CAWSPRGYGYTF. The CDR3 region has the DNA TGTGCCTGGAGTCCTCGAGGCTATGGCTACACCTTC.

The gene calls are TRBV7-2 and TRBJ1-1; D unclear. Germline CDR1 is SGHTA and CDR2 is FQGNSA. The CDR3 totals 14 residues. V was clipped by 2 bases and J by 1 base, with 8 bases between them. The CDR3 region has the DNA TGTGCCAGCAGCTTATCGAACGGGAACACTGAAGCTTTCTTT. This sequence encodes CASSLSNGNTEAFF.

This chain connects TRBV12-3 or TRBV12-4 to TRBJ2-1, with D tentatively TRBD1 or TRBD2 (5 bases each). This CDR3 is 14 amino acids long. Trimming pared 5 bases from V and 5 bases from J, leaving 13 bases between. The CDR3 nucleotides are TGTGCCAGCAGTGACTCCGGGACGCACAATGAGCAGTTCTTC. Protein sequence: CASSDSGTHNEQFF.

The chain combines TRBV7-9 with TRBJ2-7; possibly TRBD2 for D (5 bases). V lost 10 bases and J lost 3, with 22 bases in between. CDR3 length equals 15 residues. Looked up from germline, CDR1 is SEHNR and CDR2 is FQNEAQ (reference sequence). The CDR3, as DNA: TGTGCCACAAGGTCGCGGCTGGGAGCTGACTACGAGCAGTACTTC. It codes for CATRSRLGADYEQYF.

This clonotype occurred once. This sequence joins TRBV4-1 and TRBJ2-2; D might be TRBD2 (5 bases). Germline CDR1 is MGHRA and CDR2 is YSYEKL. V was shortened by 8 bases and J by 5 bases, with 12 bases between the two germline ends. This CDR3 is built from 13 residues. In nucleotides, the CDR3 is TGCGCCAGCCGCGAACGGGGTACCGGGGAGCTGTTTTTT. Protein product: CASRERGTGELFF.

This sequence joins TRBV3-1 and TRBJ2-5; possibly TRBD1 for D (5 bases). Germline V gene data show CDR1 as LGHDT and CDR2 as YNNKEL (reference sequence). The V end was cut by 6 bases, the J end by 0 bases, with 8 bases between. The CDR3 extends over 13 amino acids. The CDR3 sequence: CASRRQYQETQYF. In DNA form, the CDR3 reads TGTGCCAGCAGAAGACAGTACCAAGAGACCCAGTACTTC.

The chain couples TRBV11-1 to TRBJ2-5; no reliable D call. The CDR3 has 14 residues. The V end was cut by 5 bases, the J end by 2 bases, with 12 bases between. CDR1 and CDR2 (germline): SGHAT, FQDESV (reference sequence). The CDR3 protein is CASSPLDQQETQYF. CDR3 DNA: TGTGCCAGCAGCCCCCTGGACCAACAAGAGACCCAGTACTTC.

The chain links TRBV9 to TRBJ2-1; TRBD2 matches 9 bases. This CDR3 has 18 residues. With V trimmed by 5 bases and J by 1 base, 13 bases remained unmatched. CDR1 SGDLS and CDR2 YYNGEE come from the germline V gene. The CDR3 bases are TGTGCCAGCAGGGCTACAGTGGATAGCGGGAGTTCCTACAATGAGCAGTTCTTC. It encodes CASRATVDSGSSYNEQFF.

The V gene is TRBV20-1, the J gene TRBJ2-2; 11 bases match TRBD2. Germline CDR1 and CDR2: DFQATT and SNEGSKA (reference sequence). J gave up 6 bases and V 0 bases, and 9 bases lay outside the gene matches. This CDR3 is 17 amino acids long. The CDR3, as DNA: TGCAGTGCTAGAGATATAGCGGGAGGGCTGGTCGCCGGGGAGCTGTTTTTT. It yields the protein CSARDIAGGLVAGELFF.

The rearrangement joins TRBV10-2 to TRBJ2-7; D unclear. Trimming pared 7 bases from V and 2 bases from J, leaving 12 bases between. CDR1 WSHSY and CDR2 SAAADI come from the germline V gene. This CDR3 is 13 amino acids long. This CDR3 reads CASTPAGAYEQYF. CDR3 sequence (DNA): TGCGCCAGCACCCCCGCCGGAGCCTACGAGCAGTACTTC.

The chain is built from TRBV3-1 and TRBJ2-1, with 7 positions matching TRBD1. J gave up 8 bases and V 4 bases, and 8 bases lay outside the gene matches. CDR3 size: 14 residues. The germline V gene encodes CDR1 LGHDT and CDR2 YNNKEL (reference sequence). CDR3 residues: CASSRQPTGDEQFF. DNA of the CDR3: TGTGCCAGCAGCCGCCAACCTACAGGGGATGAGCAGTTCTTC.